This TCR beta chain was observed in a study of spatial heterogeneity in lung cancer (dated by TCRdb to about 2019). Background on the whole study: More beta-chain than alpha-chain transcripts were consistently detected, likely reflecting higher beta-chain transcript abundance. In tumor regions, TCR transcript counts showed a strong correlation with a T cell transcriptional module score from matched bulk RNA-seq. In the raw uncorrected reads, each unique combination of TCR and UMI appeared on average more than ten times. In non-small cell lung cancer, the study made a quantitative comparison of TCR alpha and beta repertoires among multiple tumor regions, matched nontumor lung and blood. Nonsynonymous mutation counts, determined by whole-exome sequencing of tumor tissue, were related to features of the TCR repertoire. At surgery, both alpha and beta chains were TCR-sequenced in fewer than 250 tumor regions, fewer than 85 matched nontumor lung samples and some 58 PBMC samples. Paper-wide results and their limitations: Additional single-cell paired TCR alpha and beta sequencing was considered necessary to confirm, at a functional level, the hypothesis that regional TCRs recognize regional mutations. The count of ubiquitous expanded TCRs correlated with the count of ubiquitous nonsynonymous mutations, and the count of regional expanded TCRs correlated with the count of regional nonsynonymous mutations. TCR-seq coverage of tumor T cells was estimated to be only approximately 7% for alpha chains and 11% to 15% for beta chains. The number of expanded intratumoral alpha and beta TCRs correlated with the tumor nonsynonymous mutation count.

The germline V gene supplies CDR1 MNHNS and CDR2 SASEGT. The CDR3 contains 14 residues, cysteine and phenylalanine counted. The entry retains the CDR3 DNA only, 42 bases that are in frame from base 1. V loses 6 bases of germline sequence and J loses 7 bases, and the interval between the two ends is 19 bases. The time point label corresponds to: sample taken at primary tumor resection. Donors were around 71 patients with early-stage, untreated non-small cell lung cancer from the lung TRACERx cohort. Whole RNA extracted from tumor and nontumor lung tissue, or from cryopreserved PBMC samples, was used for TCR sequencing without cell sorting. Patients were selected for TCR sequencing only if sufficient RNA was available from at least two tumor regions. Before being selected, tumor and adjacent nontumor lung specimens were reviewed by a lung pathologist. Libraries came from 5' RACE. Sequencer: NextSeq 500. The TCR library protocol attached a unique molecular identifier to each TCR cDNA molecule to allow correction of PCR and sequencing errors. Turning to the authors' computational methods: Decombinator tools were used for TCR identification, UMI-based error correction and CDR3 extraction. TCRs above a frequency of 2 per 1,000, corresponding to the top 1% of the tumor frequency distribution, were defined as expanded. Expanded tumor TCRs were classed as regional if statistically deemed absent (corrected P<0.05) from at least one tumor region, otherwise ubiquitous. Each repertoire was subsampled 100 times to 5,000 TCRs, after which Renyi diversity was computed with the R vegan package. CDR3 similarity networks were built from amino acid triplet string-kernel similarity, with CDR3s being connected when pairwise similarity was above 0.82. TCRdb passed the public sequencing reads through fastp at Q25 and MiXCR, retaining productive beta sequences. Here each entry gathers all rows of one CDR3 protein and keeps the most common genes and DNA. TCRdb assigned the V and J calls; the authors' analysis was not used. Here the sample has approximately 6,800 distinct CDR3 sequences; roughly an eighth occur a single time. Of the sample, over 8% falls within the top ten clones.

This clonotype was found many times. Its antigen is unknown. No clone much larger than this one lies a single base away; base qualities are absent. This beta chain is an off-target read within a library intended for alpha chains, so its frequency means little. The TCR sequence derives from a male donor with early-stage non-small cell lung cancer. The sample consisted of lung tumor tissue, taken at surgery. The rearranged segments are TRBV6-1 and TRBJ2-7, with the D gene tentatively TRBD1 or TRBD2, based on 6 matching bases in each. The bases are TGTGCCAGCAGCCAAATTGGGGGGCACGAGGAGCAGTACTTC. This codes for CASSQIGGHEEQYF.